What follows are 16 T cell receptor beta chains derived from one specimen sequenced in a study of glioma-infiltrating T cells. Amplification of TCR alpha and beta CDR3 regions from RNA used iRepertoire nested multiplex PCR. Each CDR3 protein gets one entry after TCRdb re-called the multiplex PCR reads with MiXCR. This table holds approximately 12,000 distinct CDR3 sequences, around 27% found once. The sample taken for sequencing was glioma tissue, nonneoplastic brain tissue, or PBMCs (not recorded which). Source of these receptors: a human donor with low-grade glioma or glioblastoma, undergoing nonglioma brain surgery, or in good health (not recorded which).

J is TRBJ2-7 and V is TRBV2; 9 bases map to TRBD1. In germline, CDR1 is SNHLY, CDR2 FYNNEI. Unmatched junction bases numbered 6, after V lost 4 bases and J lost 2 bases. The CDR3 is made up of 15 amino acids. The DNA of the CDR3 is TGTGCCAGCAGTGGGCGGACAGGGGTGGCCTACGAGCAGTACTTC. It is translated as CASSGRTGVAYEQYF.

This clonotype has ten or more counts. This chain uses TRBV28 with TRBJ1-2, with a possible D match to TRBD1 (6 bases). Germline CDR1 is MDHEN and CDR2 is SYDVKM. V lost 4 bases and J lost 4, with 13 bases in between. The CDR3 has 14 residues. For the CDR3, the DNA is TGTGCCAGCAGTTCCTCGGGACAAACCTATGGCTACACCTTC. It codes for CASSSSGQTYGYTF.

Notes on this clonotype: Given a much more abundant clone one base away, this may be a read error. The chain is built from TRBV18 and TRBJ1-1; a possible D gene is TRBD1 (6 bases). The CDR3 is 13 amino acids. Germline V gene data show CDR1 as KGHSH and CDR2 as LQKENI. CDR3 nucleotides: TGTGTCAGCTCACCGGATCAGGGGACTGAAGCTTTCTTT. Translating gives CVSSPDQGTEAFF. Full variable domain (remainder filled in from reference TRBV18 and TRBJ1-1): NAGVMQNPRHLVRRRGQEARLRCSPMKGHSHVYWYRQLPEEGLKFMVYLQKENIIDESGMPKERFSAEFPKEGPSILRIQQVVRGDSAAYFCVSSPDQGTEAFFGQGTRLTVV.

The V and J genes are TRBV7-9 and TRBJ1-2, with 7 positions matching TRBD1. V trimming: 5 bases; J trimming: 2 bases; junction bases outside the gene matches: 5. This CDR3 comprises 14 residues. The germline V gene has CDR1 SEHNR and CDR2 FQNEAQ (reference sequence). In DNA form, the CDR3 reads TGTGCCAGCAGCCCACAGGGGACCAACTATGGCTACACCTTC. It yields the protein CASSPQGTNYGYTF.

CDR3 sequence: CASRETAASSYNEQFF. The CDR3 DNA reads as TGTGCCAGCAGAGAGACAGCGGCGAGCTCCTACAATGAGCAGTTCTTC. The chain is built from TRBV6-1 and TRBJ2-1; D could derive from TRBD1 or TRBD2 (5 bases each). Trimming removed 6 bases from V and 0 bases from J, with 15 bases in between. Germline V gene sequence: CDR1 MNHNS, CDR2 SASEGT. The CDR3 extends over 16 amino acids.

By its share, this clonotype is medium-sized. The gene calls are TRBV15 and TRBJ2-7, with D possibly matching TRBD1 (5 bases). The V gene lost 0 bases and the J gene lost 4 bases, with 10 bases spanning the gap. The CDR3 spans 14 residues. Germline CDR1 and CDR2: LNHNV and YYDKDF (reference sequence). DNA of the CDR3: TGTGCCACCAGCAGAGATAGCCAGGGATACGAGCAGTACTTC. Translated, it gives CATSRDSQGYEQYF.

This clonotype has only a few counts. Given a much more abundant clone one base away, this may be a read error. V usage is TRBV20-1 and J usage is TRBJ2-7; D remains unclear. The CDR3 spans 17 residues. Per the germline V gene, CDR1 is DFQATT and CDR2 is SNEGSKA (reference sequence). Trimming cost V 6 bases and J 2 bases, with 26 bases left between them. The CDR3 loop is CSARSIVESFFPYEQYF. CDR3 in DNA: TGCAGTGCCAGGTCAATCGTAGAATCTTTTTTCCCCTACGAGCAGTACTTC.

This clonotype was observed a few times. This chain uses TRBV29-1 with TRBJ2-3; 9 bases map to TRBD2. This CDR3 region has 14 residues. The germline V gene has CDR1 SQVTM and CDR2 ANQGSEA. The trim removed 2 bases at V and 4 bases at J, leaving 4 bases unmatched. CDR3 coding DNA: TGCAGCGTTGAACGTAGCGGGAGTGCAGATACGCAGTATTTT. Protein product: CSVERSGSADTQYF.

This clonotype was observed many times. This chain links TRBV3-1 with TRBJ1-6; the D is unclear. V lost 1 base to trimming and J lost 8 bases, with 3 bases between them. The CDR3 consists of 12 residues. Per the germline V gene, CDR1 is LGHDT and CDR2 is YNNKEL (reference sequence). This chain's CDR3 is CASSQGDSPLHF. DNA of the CDR3: TGTGCCAGCAGCCAAGGGGATTCACCCCTCCACTTT. The full variable domain, rest sourced from reference TRBV3-1 and TRBJ1-6, is DTAVSQTPKYLVTQMGNDKSIKCEQNLGHDTMYWYKQDSKKFLKIMFSYNNKELIINETVPNRFSPKSPDKAHLNLHINSLELGDSAVYFCASSQGDSPLHFGNGTRLTVT.

This clonotype was picked up many times. V usage is TRBV28 and J usage is TRBJ1-1; 7 bases align to TRBD1. Germline assignment: CDR1 MDHEN and CDR2 SYDVKM. This CDR3 is built from 14 residues. Trimming removed 4 bases from V and 5 bases from J; junction bases left unmatched: 7. CDR3 nucleotides: TGTGCCAGCAGTTCCAGACAGGGAAGAACTGAAGCTTTCTTT. It is translated as CASSSRQGRTEAFF.

This chain uses TRBV20-1 with TRBJ2-5; tentatively, D is TRBD1 (5 bases). CDR1 DFQATT and CDR2 SNEGSKA come from the germline V gene (reference sequence). The length of the CDR3 is 13 residues. V was shortened by 3 bases and J by 1 base, with 9 bases between the two germline ends. The CDR3 DNA reads as TGCAGTGCTAGTCAGACAGCCCAAGAGACCCAGTACTTC. Translation gives CSASQTAQETQYF.

This sequence joins TRBV5-6 and TRBJ1-2; D is possibly TRBD1 (5 bases). CDR3 length equals 16 residues. CDR1 is SGHDT, CDR2 YYEEEE, per germline. Trimming took 0 bases from V and 4 from J, leaving 16 bases between them. The CDR3 sequence: CASSLAGLSGPYGYTF. In DNA, the CDR3 is TGTGCCAGCAGCTTGGCCGGGCTCTCAGGGCCCTATGGCTACACCTTC.

This clonotype was seen more than once but under ten times. A much larger clone lies one base from this, so it may be a read error. V gene TRBV20-1 combines with J gene TRBJ1-5, with 9 bases identical to TRBD1. This CDR3 comprises 16 residues. From germline, CDR1 is DFQATT and CDR2 SNEGSKA (reference sequence). The J segment lost 7 bases and the V segment lost 3 bases, leaving 13 bases of the junction unmatched. CDR3 nucleotide sequence: TGCAGTGCTAGTTTGCGCCGGGACAGGGTTGGCCAGCCCCAGCATTTT. Amino acids: CSASLRRDRVGQPQHF.

The V call is TRBV3-1, the J call TRBJ2-1; perhaps TRBD1 as D (5 bases). Trimming removed 3 bases from V and 7 bases from J, with 25 bases in between. The CDR3 covers 18 residues. Per the germline V gene, CDR1 is LGHDT and CDR2 is YNNKEL (reference sequence). The CDR3 DNA is TGTGCCAGCAGCCAGGCTTCCAGGGCTTCGATCACCTCAAATGAGCAGTTCTTC. Translating it yields CASSQASRASITSNEQFF.

The V call is TRBV20-1, the J call TRBJ2-5, with D possibly TRBD1 on 5 matching bases. Trimming left V 6 bases short and J 2 bases short, with 19 bases between. The CDR3 length is 15 residues. From germline, CDR1 is DFQATT and CDR2 SNEGSKA (reference sequence). The CDR3 DNA follows: TGCAGTGCCCGCACGGACACATTTCTACAAGAGACCCAGTACTTC. Translation gives CSARTDTFLQETQYF.

This clonotype is termed medium-sized (0.01 to 0.1%). The gene calls are TRBV28 and TRBJ2-1; TRBD2 might be the D (7 bases). Trimming left V 4 bases short and J 5 bases short, with 12 bases between. The germline V gene has CDR1 MDHEN and CDR2 SYDVKM. The CDR3 loop spans 14 amino acids. The CDR3 DNA is TGTGCCAGCAGTTGGACAGCGGGGAACAATGAGCAGTTCTTC. It encodes CASSWTAGNNEQFF. Drawing the rest from reference TRBV28 and TRBJ2-1, the complete variable domain is DVKVTQSSRYLVKRTGEKVFLECVQDMDHENMFWYRQDPGLGLRLIYFSYDVKMKEKGDIPEGYSVSREKKERFSLILESASTNQTSMYLCASSWTAGNNEQFFGPGTRLTVL.